This TCR beta chain was captured by sequencing in a study of blood T cell repertoires in COVID-19. In the study overall: The United States, Italy and Spain were the sources of the acute and convalescent COVID-19 samples. The analysed material was cDNA or gDNA that came from T cells, B-cell-depleted T cells, or PBMCs.

Per germline, CDR1 LNHNV and CDR2 YYDKDF (reference sequence). CDR3 length: 16 residues. Trimming at V came to 1 base and at J to 2 bases, leaving 5 bases not matched to a gene. Original analysis: Cell counts per sample came from amplifying reference gene primers. Libraries were prepared by immunoSEQ multiplex PCR; TCRdb keeps only in-frame clonotypes and omits some of them. That table supplies the V and J calls and clone size; D and trimming were determined from the DNA. The sample contains 220,000 or so clones, around 81% of which appear only once. This receptor was taken from a woman aged 30 to 39 who had recovered from COVID-19. The chain uses TRBV15 and TRBJ2-1; TRBD1 matches at 7 bases. The material sequenced was peripheral blood. CDR3 nucleotide sequence: TGTGCCACCAGCAGAGGTCGTACAGGGGCCTACAATGAGCAGTTCTTC. Amino acid sequence: CATSRGRTGAYNEQFF.